This T cell receptor beta chain was recorded in a study of ipilimumab plus nivolumab after autologous stem cell transplantation. Ipilimumab, 1 mg/kg, started 14 to 28 days after autologous transplant. Some clones are missing from TCRdb's copy, which holds only in-frame ones; the method was immunoSEQ multiplex PCR. The profile shows tens of thousands of clones, more than 80% of them singletons. The CDR3 has 13 amino acids. Trimming cost V 3 bases and J 9 bases, with 9 bases left between them. Germline V lookup: CDR1 SGHTA, CDR2 FQGNSA. The TCR was taken from a male donor with diffuse large B-cell lymphoma. The sample in question was PBMCs, obtained in a trial of ipilimumab plus nivolumab as post-transplant consolidation. The chain recombines TRBV7-2 with TRBJ2-6; the D is unclear. CDR3 DNA: TGTGCCAGCAGCTTCGGAAGGAACAACGTCCTGACTTTC. Its translation is CASSFGRNNVLTF.